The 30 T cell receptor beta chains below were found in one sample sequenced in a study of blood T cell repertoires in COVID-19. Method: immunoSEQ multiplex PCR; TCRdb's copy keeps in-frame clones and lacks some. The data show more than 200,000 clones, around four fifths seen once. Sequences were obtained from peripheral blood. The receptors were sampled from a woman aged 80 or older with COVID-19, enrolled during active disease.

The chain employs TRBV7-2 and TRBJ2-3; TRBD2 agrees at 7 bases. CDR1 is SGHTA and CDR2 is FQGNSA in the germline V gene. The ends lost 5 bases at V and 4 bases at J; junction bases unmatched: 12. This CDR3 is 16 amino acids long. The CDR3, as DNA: TGTGCCAGCAGCGGTCGAGGGCTAGCGGTAGCAGATACGCAGTATTTT. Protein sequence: CASSGRGLAVADTQYF.

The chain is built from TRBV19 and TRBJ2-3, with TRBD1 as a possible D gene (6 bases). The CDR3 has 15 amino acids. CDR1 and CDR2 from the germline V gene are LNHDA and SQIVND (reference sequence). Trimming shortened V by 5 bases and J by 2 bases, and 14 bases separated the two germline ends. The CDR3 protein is CASSYRQAATDTQYF. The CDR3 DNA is TGTGCCAGTAGTTACCGACAGGCCGCCACAGATACGCAGTATTTT.

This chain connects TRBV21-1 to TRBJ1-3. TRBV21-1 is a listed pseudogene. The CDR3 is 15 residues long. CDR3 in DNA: TGTGCCAGCAGCAAAGCCAGGCAATGGACTAACACCATATATTTT. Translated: CASSKARQWTNTIYF.

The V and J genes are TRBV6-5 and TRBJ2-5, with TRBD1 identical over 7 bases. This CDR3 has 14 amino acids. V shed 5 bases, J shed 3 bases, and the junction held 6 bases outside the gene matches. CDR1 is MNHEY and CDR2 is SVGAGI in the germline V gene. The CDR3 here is CASSRQGSKETQYF. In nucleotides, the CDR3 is TGTGCCAGCAGTCGACAGGGCTCCAAAGAGACCCAGTACTTC.

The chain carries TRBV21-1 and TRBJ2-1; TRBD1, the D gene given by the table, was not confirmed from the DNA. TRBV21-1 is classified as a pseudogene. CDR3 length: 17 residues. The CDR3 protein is CASSKGPEQGGGDEQFF. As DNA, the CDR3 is TGTGCCAGCAGCAAAGGCCCCGAACAGGGTGGTGGGGATGAGCAGTTCTTC.

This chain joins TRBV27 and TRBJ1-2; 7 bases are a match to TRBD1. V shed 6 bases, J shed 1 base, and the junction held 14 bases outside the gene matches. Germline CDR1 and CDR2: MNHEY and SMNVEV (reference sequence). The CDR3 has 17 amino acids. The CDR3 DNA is TGTGCCAGCAGCCGGGGAACGGGACAGCCTAATAACTATGGCTACACCTTC. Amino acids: CASSRGTGQPNNYGYTF.

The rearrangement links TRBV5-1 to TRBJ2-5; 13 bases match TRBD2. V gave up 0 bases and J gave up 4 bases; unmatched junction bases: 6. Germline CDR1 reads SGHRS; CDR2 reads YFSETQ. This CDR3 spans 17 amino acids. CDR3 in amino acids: CASSLAGLAGVVETQYF. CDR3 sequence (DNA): TGCGCCAGCAGCTTGGCCGGACTAGCGGGGGTGGTAGAGACCCAGTACTTC.

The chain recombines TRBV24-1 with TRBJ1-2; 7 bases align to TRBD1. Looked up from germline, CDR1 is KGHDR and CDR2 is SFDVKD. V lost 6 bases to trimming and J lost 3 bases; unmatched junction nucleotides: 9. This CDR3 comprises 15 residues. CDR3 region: CATSSVRDRDYGYTF. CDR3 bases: TGTGCCACCAGTTCCGTCCGGGACAGAGACTATGGCTACACCTTC.

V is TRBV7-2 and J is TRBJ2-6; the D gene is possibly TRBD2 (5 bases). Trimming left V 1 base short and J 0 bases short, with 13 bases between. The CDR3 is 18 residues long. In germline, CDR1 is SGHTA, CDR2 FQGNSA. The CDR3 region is CASSLVAAGNSGANVLTF. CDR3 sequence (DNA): TGTGCCAGCAGCTTAGTGGCCGCCGGGAACTCTGGGGCCAACGTCCTGACTTTC.

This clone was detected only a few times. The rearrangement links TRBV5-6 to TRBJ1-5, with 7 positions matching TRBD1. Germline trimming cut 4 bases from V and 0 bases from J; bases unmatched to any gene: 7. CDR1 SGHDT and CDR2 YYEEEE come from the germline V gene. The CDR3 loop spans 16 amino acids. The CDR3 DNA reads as TGTGCCAGCAGCCTAGGGACAGCTAATAGCAATCAGCCCCAGCATTTT. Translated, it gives CASSLGTANSNQPQHF.

CDR3 region: CASSADRDEAFF. The CDR3 coding sequence is TGTGCCAGCAGCGCCGACAGAGACGAAGCTTTCTTT. This rearrangement joins TRBV9 to TRBJ1-1; tentatively, D is TRBD1 (5 bases). CDR1 SGDLS and CDR2 YYNGEE come from the germline V gene. This CDR3 has 12 amino acids. V was pared by 3 bases and J by 8 bases, with 11 bases between.

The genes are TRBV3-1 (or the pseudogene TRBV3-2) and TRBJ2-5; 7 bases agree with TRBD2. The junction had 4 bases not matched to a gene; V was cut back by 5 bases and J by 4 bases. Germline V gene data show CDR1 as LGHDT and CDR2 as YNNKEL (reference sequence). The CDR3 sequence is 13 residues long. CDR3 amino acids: CASSGGVGETQYF. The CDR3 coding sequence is TGTGCCAGCAGCGGGGGGGTAGGAGAGACCCAGTACTTC.

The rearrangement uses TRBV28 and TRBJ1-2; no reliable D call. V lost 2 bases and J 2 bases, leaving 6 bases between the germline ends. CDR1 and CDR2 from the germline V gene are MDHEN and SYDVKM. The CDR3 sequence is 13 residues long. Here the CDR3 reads CASSLQANYGYTF. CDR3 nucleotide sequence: TGTGCCAGCAGTTTACAGGCCAACTATGGCTACACCTTC.

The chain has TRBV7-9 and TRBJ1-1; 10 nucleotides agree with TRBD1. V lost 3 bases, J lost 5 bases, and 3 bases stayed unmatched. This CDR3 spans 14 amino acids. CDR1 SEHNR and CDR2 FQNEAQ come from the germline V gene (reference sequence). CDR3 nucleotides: TGTGCCAGCAGCTTGGGACAGGGGCAAACTGAAGCTTTCTTT. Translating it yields CASSLGQGQTEAFF.

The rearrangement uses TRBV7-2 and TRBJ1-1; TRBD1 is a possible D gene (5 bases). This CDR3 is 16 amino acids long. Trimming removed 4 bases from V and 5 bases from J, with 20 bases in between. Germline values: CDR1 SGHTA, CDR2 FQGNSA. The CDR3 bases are TGTGCCAGCAGCTCCTCCCTAGGTCAGGGCCCTACTGAAGCTTTCTTT. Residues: CASSSSLGQGPTEAFF.

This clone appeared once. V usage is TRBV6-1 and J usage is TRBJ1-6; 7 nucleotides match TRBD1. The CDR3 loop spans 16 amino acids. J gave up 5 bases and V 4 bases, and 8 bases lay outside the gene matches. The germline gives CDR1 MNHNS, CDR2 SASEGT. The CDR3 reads CASSALTTGNNSPLHF. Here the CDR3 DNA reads TGTGCCAGCAGTGCGCTGACGACAGGGAATAATTCACCCCTCCACTTT.

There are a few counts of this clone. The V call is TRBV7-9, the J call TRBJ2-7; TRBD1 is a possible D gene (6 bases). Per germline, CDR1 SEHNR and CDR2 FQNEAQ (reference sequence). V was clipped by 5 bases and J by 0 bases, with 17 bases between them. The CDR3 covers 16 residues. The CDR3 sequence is CASSPILGGHSYEQYF. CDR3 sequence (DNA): TGTGCCAGCAGCCCCATTCTTGGGGGCCACTCCTACGAGCAGTACTTC.

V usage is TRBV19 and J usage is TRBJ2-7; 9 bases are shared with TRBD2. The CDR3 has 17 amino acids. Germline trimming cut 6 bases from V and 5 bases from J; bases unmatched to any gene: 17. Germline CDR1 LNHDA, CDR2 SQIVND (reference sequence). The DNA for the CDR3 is TGTGCCAGTAGCCCGGCGGGGGGGGCAGGGGCCCTCAACGAGCAGTACTTC. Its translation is CASSPAGGAGALNEQYF.

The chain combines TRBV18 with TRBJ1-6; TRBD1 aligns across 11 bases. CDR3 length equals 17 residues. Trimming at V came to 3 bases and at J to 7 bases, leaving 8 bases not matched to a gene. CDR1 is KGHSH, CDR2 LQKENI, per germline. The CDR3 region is CASSPTGTGGSNSPLHF. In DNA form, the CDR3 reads TGTGCCAGCTCACCTACCGGGACAGGGGGTTCCAATTCACCCCTCCACTTT.

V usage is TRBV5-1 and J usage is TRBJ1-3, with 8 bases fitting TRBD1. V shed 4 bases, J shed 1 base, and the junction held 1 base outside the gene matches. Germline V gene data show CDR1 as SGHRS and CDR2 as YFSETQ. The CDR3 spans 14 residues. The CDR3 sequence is CASSRDRSGNTIYF. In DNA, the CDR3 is TGCGCCAGCAGCCGGGACAGGTCTGGAAACACCATATATTTT.

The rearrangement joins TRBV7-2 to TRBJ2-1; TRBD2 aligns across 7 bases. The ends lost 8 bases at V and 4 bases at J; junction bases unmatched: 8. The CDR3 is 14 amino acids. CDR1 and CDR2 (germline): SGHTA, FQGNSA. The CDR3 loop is CASGPRGRYNEQFF. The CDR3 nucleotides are TGTGCCAGCGGTCCGCGGGGGAGGTACAATGAGCAGTTCTTC. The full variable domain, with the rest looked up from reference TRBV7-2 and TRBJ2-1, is GAGVSQSPSNKVTEKGKDVELRCDPISGHTALYWYRQSLGQGLEFLIYFQGNSAPDKSGLPSDRFSAERTGGSVSTLTIQRTQQEDSAVYLCASGPRGRYNEQFFGPGTRLTVL.

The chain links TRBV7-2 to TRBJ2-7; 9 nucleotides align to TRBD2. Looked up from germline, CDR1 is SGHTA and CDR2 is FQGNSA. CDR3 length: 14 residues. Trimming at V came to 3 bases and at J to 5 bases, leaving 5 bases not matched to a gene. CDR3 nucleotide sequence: TGTGCCAGCAGCTTGCGGGGGGGTGGGAACGAGCAGTACTTC. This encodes CASSLRGGGNEQYF.

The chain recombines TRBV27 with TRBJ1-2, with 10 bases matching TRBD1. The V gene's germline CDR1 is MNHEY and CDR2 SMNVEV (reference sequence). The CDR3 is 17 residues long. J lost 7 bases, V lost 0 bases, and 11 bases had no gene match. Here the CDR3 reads CASSLSGGFGTGVGYTF. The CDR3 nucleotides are TGTGCCAGCAGTTTATCGGGGGGGTTCGGGACAGGGGTTGGCTACACCTTC.

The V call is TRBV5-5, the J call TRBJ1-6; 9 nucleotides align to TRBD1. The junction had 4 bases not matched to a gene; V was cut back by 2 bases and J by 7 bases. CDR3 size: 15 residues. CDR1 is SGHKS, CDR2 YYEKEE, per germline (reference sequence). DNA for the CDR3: TGTGCCAGCAGCTTAGGGACAGGGTTGAATTCACCCCTCCACTTT. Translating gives CASSLGTGLNSPLHF.

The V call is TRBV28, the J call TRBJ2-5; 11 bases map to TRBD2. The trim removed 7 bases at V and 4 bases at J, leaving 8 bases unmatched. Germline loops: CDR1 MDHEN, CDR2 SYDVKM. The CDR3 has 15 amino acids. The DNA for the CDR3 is TGTGCCAGCATCTCCCTAGCGGGGGGTATAGAGACCCAGTACTTC. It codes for CASISLAGGIETQYF.

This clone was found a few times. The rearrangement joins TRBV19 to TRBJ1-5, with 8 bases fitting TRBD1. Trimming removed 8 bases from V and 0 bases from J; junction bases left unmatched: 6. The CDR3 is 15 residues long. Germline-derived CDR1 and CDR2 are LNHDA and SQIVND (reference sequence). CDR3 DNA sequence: TGTGCCAGTCGGCCGGGACAGGTTAGCAATCAGCCCCAGCATTTT. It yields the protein CASRPGQVSNQPQHF.

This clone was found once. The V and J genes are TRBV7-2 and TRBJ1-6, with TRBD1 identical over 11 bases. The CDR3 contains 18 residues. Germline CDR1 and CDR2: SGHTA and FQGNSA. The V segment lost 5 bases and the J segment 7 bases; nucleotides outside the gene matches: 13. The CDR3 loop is CASSPRTGGSVRNSPLHF. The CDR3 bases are TGTGCCAGCAGCCCCAGGACAGGGGGCTCGGTGAGGAATTCACCCCTCCACTTT.

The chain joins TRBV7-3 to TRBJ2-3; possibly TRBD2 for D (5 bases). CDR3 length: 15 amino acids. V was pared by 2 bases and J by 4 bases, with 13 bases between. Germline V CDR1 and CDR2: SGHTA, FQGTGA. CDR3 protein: CASSLLGRGADTQYF. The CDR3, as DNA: TGTGCCAGCAGCTTACTCGGACGGGGTGCAGATACGCAGTATTTT.

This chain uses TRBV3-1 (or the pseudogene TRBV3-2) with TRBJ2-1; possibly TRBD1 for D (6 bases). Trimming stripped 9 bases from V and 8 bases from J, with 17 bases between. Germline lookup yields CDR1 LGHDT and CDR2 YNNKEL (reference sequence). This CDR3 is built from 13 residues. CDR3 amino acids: CASRTGSFDEQFF. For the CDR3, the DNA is TGTGCCAGTCGAACAGGGAGTTTCGATGAGCAGTTCTTC.

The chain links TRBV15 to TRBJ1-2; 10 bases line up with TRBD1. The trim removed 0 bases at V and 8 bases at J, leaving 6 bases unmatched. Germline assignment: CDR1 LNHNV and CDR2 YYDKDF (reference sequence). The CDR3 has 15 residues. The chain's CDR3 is CATSRDWDRGRGYTF. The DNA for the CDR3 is TGTGCCACCAGCAGAGATTGGGACAGGGGTCGGGGCTACACCTTC.